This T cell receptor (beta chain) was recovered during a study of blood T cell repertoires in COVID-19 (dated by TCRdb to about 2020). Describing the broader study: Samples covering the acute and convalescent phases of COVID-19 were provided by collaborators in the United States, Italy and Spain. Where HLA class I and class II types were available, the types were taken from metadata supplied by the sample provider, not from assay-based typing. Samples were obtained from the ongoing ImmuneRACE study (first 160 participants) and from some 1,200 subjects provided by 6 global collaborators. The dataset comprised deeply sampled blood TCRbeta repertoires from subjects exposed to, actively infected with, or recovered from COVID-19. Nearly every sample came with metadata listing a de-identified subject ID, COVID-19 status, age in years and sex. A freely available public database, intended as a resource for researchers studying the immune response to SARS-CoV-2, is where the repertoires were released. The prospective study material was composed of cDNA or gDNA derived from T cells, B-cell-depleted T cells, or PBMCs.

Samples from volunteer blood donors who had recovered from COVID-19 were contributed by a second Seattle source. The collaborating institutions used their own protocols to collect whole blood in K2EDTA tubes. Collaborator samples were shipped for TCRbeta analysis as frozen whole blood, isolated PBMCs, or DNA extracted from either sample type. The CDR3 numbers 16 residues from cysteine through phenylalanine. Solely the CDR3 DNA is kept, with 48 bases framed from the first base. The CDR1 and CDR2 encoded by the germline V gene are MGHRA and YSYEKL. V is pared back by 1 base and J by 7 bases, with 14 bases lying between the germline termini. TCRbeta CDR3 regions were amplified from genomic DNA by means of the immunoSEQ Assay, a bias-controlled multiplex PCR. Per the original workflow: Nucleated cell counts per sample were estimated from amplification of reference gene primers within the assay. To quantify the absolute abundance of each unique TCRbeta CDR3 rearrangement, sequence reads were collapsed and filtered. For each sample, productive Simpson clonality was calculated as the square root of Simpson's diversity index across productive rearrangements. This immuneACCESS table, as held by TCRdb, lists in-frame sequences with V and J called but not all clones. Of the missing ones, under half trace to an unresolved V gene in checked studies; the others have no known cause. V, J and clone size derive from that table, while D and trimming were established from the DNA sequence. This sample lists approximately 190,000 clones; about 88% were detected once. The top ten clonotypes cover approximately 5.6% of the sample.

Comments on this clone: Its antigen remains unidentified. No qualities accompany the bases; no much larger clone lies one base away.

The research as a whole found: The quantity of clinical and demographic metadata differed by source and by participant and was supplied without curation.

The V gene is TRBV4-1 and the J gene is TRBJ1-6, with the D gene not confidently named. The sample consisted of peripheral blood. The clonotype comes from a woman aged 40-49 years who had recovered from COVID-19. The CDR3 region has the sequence CASSQGHGSRNSPLHF. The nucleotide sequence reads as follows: TGCGCCAGCAGCCAAGGTCACGGGTCTCGGAATTCACCCCTCCACTTT.